This T cell receptor beta chain comes out of a study of blood T cell repertoires in COVID-19. Repertoires were generated with immunoSEQ multiplex PCR, while TCRdb's copy carries only in-frame clones and drops some. This table has around 160,000 clones, about 81% appearing once. Trimming removed 0 bases from V and 1 base from J, with 9 bases in between. Germline V gives CDR1 KGHSH, CDR2 LQKENI. The CDR3 totals 15 residues. This TCR was recovered from a man aged 55-75 years with active or convalescent COVID-19. The V and J genes are TRBV18 and TRBJ1-1, with TRBD1 as a possible D gene (5 bases). The specimen was peripheral blood. CDR3 residues: CASSPPAGRNTEAFF. The CDR3 region has the DNA TGTGCCAGCTCACCACCGGCAGGGCGGAACACTGAAGCTTTCTTT.